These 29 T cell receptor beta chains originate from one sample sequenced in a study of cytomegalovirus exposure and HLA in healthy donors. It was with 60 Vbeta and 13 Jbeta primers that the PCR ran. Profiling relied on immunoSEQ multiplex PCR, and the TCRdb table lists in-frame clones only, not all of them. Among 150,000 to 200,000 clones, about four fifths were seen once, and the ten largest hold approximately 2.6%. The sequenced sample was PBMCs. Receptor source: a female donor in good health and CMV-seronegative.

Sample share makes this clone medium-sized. CDR3 nucleotides: TGCGCCAGCAGCTCGGGACTCTCGGGATTTTACGAGCAGTACTTC. Translation gives CASSSGLSGFYEQYF. The rearrangement joins TRBV5-1 to TRBJ2-7; possibly TRBD2 for D (6 bases). This CDR3 comprises 15 residues. Trimming left V 3 bases short and J 4 bases short, with 17 bases between. Germline V gene lookup returns CDR1 SGHRS and CDR2 YFSETQ.

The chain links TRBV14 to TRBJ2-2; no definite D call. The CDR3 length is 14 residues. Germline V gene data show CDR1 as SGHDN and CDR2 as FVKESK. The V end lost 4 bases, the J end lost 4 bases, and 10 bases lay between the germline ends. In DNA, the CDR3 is TGTGCCAGCAGCCCCTTTCACGGCACCGGGGAGCTGTTTTTT. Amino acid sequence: CASSPFHGTGELFF.

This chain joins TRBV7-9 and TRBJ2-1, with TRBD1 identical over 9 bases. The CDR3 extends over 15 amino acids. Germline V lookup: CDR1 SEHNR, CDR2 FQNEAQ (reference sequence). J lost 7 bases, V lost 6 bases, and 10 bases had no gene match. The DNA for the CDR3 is TGTGCCAGCAGTTCTTCCCCGGACAGGGGTAATGAGCAGTTCTTC. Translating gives CASSSSPDRGNEQFF.

Here the CDR3 DNA reads TGTGCCTGGAGTGTACGATACCCGGCGGTAGGCGAGCAGTACTTC. Protein sequence: CAWSVRYPAVGEQYF. This chain links TRBV30 with TRBJ2-7; D uncertain. Trimming shortened V by 0 bases and J by 6 bases, and 18 bases separated the two germline ends. CDR3 length: 15 amino acids. CDR1 GTSNPN and CDR2 SVGIG come from the germline V gene (reference sequence).

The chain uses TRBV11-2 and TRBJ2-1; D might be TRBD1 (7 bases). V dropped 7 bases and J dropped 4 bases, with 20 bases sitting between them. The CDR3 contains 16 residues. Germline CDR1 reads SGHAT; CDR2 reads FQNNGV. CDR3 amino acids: CASTLGAGGRYNEQFF. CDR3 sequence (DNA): TGTGCCAGCACCCTGGGAGCAGGGGGGCGATACAATGAGCAGTTCTTC. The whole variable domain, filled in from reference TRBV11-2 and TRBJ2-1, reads EAGVAQSPRYKIIEKRQSVAFWCNPISGHATLYWYQQILGQGPKLLIQFQNNGVVDDSQLPKDRFSAERLKGVDSTLKIQPAKLEDSAVYLCASTLGAGGRYNEQFFGPGTRLTVL.

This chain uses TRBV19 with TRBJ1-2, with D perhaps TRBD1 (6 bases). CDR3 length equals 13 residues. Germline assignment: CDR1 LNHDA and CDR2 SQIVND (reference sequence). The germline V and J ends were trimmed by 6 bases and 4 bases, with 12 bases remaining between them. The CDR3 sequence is CASRDDRPYGYTF. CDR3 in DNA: TGTGCCAGTAGGGATGACAGGCCCTATGGCTACACCTTC. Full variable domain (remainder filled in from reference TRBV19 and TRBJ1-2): DGGITQSPKYLFRKEGQNVTLSCEQNLNHDAMYWYRQDPGQGLRLIYYSQIVNDFQKGDIAEGYSVSREKKESFPLTVTSAQKNPTAFYLCASRDDRPYGYTFGSGTRLTVV.

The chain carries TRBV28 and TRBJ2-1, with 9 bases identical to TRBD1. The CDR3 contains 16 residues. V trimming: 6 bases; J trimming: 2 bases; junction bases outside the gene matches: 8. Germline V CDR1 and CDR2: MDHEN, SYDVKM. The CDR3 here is CASSAAGTGTYNEQFF. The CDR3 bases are TGTGCCAGCAGCGCGGCCGGGACAGGGACCTACAATGAGCAGTTCTTC.

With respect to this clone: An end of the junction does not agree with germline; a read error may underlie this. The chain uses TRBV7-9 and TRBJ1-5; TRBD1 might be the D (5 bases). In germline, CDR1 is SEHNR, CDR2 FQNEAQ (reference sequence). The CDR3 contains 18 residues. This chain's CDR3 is CSSSLVQGTRDSNQPQHF. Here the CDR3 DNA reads TGTTCCAGCAGCTTAGTCCAGGGAACAAGGGATAGCAATCAGCCCCAGCATTTT.

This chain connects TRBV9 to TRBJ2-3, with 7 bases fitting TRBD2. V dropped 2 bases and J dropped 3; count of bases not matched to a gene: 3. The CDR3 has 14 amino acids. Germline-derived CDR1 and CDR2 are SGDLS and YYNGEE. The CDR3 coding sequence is TGTGCCAGCAGCGTGGGAGGGTTGACAGATACGCAGTATTTT. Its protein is CASSVGGLTDTQYF.

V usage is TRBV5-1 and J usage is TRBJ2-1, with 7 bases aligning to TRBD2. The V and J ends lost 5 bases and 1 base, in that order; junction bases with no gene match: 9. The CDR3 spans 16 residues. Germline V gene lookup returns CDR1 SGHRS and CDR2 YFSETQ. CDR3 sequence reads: CASRLIAGVSYNEQFF. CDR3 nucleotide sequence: TGCGCCAGCAGGTTAATTGCGGGGGTATCCTACAATGAGCAGTTCTTC.

Here the CDR3 DNA reads TGTGCCAGCAGCCCTGGACAGGGAAGCTCTGGAAACACCATATATTTT. Protein: CASSPGQGSSGNTIYF. The genes are TRBV7-6 and TRBJ1-3; TRBD1 matches 8 bases. J gave up 0 bases and V 5 bases, and 6 bases lay outside the gene matches. CDR3 length: 16 residues. Germline CDR1 is SGHVS and CDR2 is FNYEAQ. Together with reference TRBV7-6 and TRBJ1-3, the CDR3 gives the full variable domain: GAGVSQSPRYKVTKRGQDVALRCDPISGHVSLYWYRQALGQGPEFLTYFNYEAQQDKSGLPNDRFSAERPEGSISTLTIQRTEQRDSAMYRCASSPGQGSSGNTIYFGEGSWLTVV.

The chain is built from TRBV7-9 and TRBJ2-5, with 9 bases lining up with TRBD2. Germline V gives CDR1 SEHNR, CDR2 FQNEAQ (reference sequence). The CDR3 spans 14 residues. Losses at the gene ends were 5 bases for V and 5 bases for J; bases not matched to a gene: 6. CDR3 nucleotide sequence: TGTGCCAGCAGCCGAGCGGGGGGTACGGAGACCCAGTACTTC. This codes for CASSRAGGTETQYF.

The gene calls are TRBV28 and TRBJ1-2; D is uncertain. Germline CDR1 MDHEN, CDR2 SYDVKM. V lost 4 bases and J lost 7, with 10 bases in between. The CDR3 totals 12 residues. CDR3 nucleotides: TGTGCCAGCAGTTCCGGTGATTTTGGCTACACCTTC. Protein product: CASSSGDFGYTF.

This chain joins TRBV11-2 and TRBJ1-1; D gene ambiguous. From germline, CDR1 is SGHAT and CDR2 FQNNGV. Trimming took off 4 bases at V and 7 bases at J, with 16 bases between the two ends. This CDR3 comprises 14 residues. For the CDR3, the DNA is TGTGCCAGCAGCTCGCCGCCACTATCGATTGAAGCTTTCTTT. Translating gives CASSSPPLSIEAFF.

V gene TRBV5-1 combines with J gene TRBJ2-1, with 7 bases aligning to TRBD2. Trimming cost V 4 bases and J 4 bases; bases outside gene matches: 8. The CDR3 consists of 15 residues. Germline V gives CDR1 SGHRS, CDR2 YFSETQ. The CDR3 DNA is TGCGCCAGCAGCCCTCTCGCTAGCGGTTACAATGAGCAGTTCTTC. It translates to CASSPLASGYNEQFF. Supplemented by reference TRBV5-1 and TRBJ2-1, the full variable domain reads KAGVTQTPRYLIKTRGQQVTLSCSPISGHRSVSWYQQTPGQGLQFLFEYFSETQRNKGNFPGRFSGRQFSNSRSEMNVSTLELGDSALYLCASSPLASGYNEQFFGPGTRLTVL.

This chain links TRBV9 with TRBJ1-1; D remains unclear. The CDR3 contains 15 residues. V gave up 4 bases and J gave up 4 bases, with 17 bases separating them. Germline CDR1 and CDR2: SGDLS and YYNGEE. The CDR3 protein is CASSTRREATTEAFF. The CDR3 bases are TGTGCCAGCAGCACCCGGAGGGAGGCGACCACTGAAGCTTTCTTT.

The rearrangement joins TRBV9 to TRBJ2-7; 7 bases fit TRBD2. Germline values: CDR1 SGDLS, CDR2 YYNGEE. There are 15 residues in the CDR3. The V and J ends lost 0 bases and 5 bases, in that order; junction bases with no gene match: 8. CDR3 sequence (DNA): TGTGCCAGCAGCGTAGGTCTAGCGGAACTTGACGAGCAGTACTTC. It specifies CASSVGLAELDEQYF.

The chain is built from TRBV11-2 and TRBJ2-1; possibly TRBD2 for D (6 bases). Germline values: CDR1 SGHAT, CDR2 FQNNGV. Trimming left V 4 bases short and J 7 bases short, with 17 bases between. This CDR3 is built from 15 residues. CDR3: CASSWLRGNVNEQFF. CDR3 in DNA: TGTGCCAGCAGCTGGTTGCGGGGAAATGTGAATGAGCAGTTCTTC. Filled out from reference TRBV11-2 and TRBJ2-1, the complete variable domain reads EAGVAQSPRYKIIEKRQSVAFWCNPISGHATLYWYQQILGQGPKLLIQFQNNGVVDDSQLPKDRFSAERLKGVDSTLKIQPAKLEDSAVYLCASSWLRGNVNEQFFGPGTRLTVL.

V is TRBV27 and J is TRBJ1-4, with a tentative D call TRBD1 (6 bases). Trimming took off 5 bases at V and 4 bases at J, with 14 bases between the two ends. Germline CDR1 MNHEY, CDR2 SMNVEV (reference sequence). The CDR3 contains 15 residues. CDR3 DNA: TGTGCCAGCAGTGCCCCGGGACACTTTAATGAAAAACTGTTTTTT. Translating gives CASSAPGHFNEKLFF.

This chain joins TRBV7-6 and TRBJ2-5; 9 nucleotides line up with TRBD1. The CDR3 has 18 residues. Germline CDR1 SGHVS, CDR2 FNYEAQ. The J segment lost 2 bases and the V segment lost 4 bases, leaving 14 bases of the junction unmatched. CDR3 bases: TGTGCCAGCAGCTCCCTCTGGGACAGGGAGGCCTTACAAGAGACCCAGTACTTC. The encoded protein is CASSSLWDREALQETQYF.

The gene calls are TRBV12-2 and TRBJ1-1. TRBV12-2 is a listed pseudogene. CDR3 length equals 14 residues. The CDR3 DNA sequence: TGTGCAAGTCGCTTGCAGAGGGTGAACACTGAAGCTTTCTTT. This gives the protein CASRLQRVNTEAFF.

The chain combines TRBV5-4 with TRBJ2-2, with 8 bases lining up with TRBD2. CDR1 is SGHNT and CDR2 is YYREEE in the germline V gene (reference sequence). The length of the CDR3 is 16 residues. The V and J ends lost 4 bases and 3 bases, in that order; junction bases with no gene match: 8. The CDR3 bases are TGTGCCAGCAGCCGGGGGGGCCAGTCGGACACCGGGGAGCTGTTTTTT. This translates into CASSRGGQSDTGELFF.

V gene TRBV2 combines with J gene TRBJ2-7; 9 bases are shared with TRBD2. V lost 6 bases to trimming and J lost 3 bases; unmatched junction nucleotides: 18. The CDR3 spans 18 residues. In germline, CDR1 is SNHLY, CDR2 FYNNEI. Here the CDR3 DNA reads TGTGCCAGCAGCGCACTAGAGACTAGCGGTGCTGCCTACTACGAGCAGTACTTC. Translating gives CASSALETSGAAYYEQYF.

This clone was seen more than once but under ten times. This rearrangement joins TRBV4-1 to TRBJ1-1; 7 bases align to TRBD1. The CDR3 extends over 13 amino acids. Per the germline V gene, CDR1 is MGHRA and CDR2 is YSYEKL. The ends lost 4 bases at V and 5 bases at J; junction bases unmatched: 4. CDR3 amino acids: CASSPEGATEAFF. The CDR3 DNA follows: TGCGCCAGCAGCCCCGAGGGGGCAACTGAAGCTTTCTTT.

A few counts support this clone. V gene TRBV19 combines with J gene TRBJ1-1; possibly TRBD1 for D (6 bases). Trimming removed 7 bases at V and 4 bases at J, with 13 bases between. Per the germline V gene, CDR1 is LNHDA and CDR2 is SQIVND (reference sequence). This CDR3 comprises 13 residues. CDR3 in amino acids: CASKTQGLTEAFF. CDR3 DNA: TGTGCCAGTAAGACCCAGGGGCTCACTGAAGCTTTCTTT.

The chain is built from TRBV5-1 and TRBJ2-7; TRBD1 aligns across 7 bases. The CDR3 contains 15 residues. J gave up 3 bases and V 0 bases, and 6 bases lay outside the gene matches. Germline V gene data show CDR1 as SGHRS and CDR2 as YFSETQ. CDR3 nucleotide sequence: TGCGCCAGCAGCTTGGTTCAGGGGGTGTTCTACGAGCAGTACTTC. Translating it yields CASSLVQGVFYEQYF.

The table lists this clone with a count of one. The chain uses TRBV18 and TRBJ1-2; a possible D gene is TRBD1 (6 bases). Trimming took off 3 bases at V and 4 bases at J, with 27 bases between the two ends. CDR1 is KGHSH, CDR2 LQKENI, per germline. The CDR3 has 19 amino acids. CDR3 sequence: CASSPIRGDNWGLFYGYTF. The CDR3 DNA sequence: TGTGCCAGCTCACCTATACGTGGAGATAATTGGGGGCTCTTCTATGGCTACACCTTC.

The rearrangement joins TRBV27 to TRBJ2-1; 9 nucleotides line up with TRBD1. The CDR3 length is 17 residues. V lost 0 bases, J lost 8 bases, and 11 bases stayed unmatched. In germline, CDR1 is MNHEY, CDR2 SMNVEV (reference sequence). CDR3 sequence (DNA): TGTGCCAGCAGTTTATCTAGAGGGACAGGGAGTGTCTATGAGCAGTTCTTC. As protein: CASSLSRGTGSVYEQFF.

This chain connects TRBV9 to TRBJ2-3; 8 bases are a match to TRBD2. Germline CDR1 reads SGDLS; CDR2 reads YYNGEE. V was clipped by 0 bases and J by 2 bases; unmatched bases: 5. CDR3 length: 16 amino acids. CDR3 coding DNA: TGTGCCAGCAGCGTAGACCTAGCGGGTTCCACAGATACGCAGTATTTT. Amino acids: CASSVDLAGSTDTQYF.